Included here is one TCR beta chain sequence, with context. This sample is part of a study of blood T cell repertoires in COVID-19. Study overall: Sources were T cells, B-cell-depleted T cells, or PBMCs; the material itself was cDNA or gDNA.

Original analysis: How many nucleated cells were present was estimated from reference gene primer amplification. Assay: immunoSEQ multiplex PCR; the TCRdb copy retains only in-frame clones and omits some. Clone size and the V and J calls come from that table; the DNA yielded D and trimming. Here the sample spans 170,000 or so clones, 70% to 90% being singletons. This CDR3 has 17 amino acids. V shed 3 bases, J shed 2 bases, and the junction held 6 bases outside the gene matches. Germline V gene data show CDR1 as KGHSH and CDR2 as LQKENI. Material for sequencing was peripheral blood. The TCR was taken from a man aged 40-50 years with active or convalescent COVID-19. The J gene is TRBJ2-2, the V gene TRBV18; 10 bases agree with TRBD2. The CDR3 sequence: CASSPASGGANTGELFF. The CDR3 coding sequence is TGTGCCAGCTCACCTGCTAGCGGGGGAGCAAACACCGGGGAGCTGTTTTTT.